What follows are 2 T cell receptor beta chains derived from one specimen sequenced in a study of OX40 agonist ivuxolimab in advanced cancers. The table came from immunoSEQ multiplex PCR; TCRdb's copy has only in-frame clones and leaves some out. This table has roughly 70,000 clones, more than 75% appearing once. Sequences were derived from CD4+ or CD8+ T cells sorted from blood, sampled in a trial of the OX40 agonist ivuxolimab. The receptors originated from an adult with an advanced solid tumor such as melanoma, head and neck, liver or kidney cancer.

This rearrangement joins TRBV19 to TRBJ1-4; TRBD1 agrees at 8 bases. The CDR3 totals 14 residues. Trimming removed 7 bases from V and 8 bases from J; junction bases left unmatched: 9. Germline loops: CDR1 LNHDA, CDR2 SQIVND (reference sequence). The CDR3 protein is CASKPGGSVEKLFF. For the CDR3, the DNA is TGTGCCAGTAAACCAGGGGGCTCTGTAGAAAAACTGTTTTTT. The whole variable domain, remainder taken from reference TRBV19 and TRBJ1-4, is DGGITQSPKYLFRKEGQNVTLSCEQNLNHDAMYWYRQDPGQGLRLIYYSQIVNDFQKGDIAEGYSVSREKKESFPLTVTSAQKNPTAFYLCASKPGGSVEKLFFGSGTQLSVL.

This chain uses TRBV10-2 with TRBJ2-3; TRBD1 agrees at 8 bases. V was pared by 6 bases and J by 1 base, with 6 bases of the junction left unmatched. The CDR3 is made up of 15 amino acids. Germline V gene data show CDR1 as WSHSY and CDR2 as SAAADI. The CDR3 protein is CASRGDRWGTDTQYF. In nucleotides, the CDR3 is TGCGCCAGCAGGGGGGACAGGTGGGGCACAGATACGCAGTATTTT.